This T cell receptor (beta chain) derives from a study of cytomegalovirus exposure and HLA in healthy donors. Study-level points and caveats: Reportedly, diagnosis of cytomegalovirus status by the classifier showed high specificity and sensitivity. A link between a missense DCLRE1C variant and TCR beta V- and J-gene trimming emerged from a later analysis.

Amplification used 60 Vbeta primers and 13 Jbeta primers. Original methodology: There were some 87 million unique TCR beta chains by a later count, and 10 million to 12 million of them were shared. TCRdb keeps only in-frame clones here, not all; method: immunoSEQ multiplex PCR. V and J calls plus clone size are reproduced from that table; the DNA served to infer D and trimming. The data show around 50,000 clones, around 83% seen once. A remark on this clone: The antigen is undetermined.

The CDR3 spans 18 residues. The germline gives CDR1 SGHTA, CDR2 FQGTGA. J lost 1 base, V lost 3 bases, and 9 bases had no gene match. Sequencing used PBMCs. The clonotype was recovered from a man younger than 45 in good health and CMV-seronegative. The chain couples TRBV7-3 to TRBJ2-2, with TRBD2 matching over 9 bases. CDR3 sequence (DNA): TGTGCCAGCAGCTTCCCAGGGGATAGCGGGGGGAACACCGGGGAGCTGTTTTTT. This gives the protein CASSFPGDSGGNTGELFF. Combining the CDR3 with reference TRBV7-3 and TRBJ2-2 gives the whole variable domain GAGVSQTPSNKVTEKGKYVELRCDPISGHTALYWYRQSLGQGPEFLIYFQGTGAADDSGLPNDRFFAVRPEGSVSTLKIQRTERGDSAVYLCASSFPGDSGGNTGELFFGEGSRLTVL.